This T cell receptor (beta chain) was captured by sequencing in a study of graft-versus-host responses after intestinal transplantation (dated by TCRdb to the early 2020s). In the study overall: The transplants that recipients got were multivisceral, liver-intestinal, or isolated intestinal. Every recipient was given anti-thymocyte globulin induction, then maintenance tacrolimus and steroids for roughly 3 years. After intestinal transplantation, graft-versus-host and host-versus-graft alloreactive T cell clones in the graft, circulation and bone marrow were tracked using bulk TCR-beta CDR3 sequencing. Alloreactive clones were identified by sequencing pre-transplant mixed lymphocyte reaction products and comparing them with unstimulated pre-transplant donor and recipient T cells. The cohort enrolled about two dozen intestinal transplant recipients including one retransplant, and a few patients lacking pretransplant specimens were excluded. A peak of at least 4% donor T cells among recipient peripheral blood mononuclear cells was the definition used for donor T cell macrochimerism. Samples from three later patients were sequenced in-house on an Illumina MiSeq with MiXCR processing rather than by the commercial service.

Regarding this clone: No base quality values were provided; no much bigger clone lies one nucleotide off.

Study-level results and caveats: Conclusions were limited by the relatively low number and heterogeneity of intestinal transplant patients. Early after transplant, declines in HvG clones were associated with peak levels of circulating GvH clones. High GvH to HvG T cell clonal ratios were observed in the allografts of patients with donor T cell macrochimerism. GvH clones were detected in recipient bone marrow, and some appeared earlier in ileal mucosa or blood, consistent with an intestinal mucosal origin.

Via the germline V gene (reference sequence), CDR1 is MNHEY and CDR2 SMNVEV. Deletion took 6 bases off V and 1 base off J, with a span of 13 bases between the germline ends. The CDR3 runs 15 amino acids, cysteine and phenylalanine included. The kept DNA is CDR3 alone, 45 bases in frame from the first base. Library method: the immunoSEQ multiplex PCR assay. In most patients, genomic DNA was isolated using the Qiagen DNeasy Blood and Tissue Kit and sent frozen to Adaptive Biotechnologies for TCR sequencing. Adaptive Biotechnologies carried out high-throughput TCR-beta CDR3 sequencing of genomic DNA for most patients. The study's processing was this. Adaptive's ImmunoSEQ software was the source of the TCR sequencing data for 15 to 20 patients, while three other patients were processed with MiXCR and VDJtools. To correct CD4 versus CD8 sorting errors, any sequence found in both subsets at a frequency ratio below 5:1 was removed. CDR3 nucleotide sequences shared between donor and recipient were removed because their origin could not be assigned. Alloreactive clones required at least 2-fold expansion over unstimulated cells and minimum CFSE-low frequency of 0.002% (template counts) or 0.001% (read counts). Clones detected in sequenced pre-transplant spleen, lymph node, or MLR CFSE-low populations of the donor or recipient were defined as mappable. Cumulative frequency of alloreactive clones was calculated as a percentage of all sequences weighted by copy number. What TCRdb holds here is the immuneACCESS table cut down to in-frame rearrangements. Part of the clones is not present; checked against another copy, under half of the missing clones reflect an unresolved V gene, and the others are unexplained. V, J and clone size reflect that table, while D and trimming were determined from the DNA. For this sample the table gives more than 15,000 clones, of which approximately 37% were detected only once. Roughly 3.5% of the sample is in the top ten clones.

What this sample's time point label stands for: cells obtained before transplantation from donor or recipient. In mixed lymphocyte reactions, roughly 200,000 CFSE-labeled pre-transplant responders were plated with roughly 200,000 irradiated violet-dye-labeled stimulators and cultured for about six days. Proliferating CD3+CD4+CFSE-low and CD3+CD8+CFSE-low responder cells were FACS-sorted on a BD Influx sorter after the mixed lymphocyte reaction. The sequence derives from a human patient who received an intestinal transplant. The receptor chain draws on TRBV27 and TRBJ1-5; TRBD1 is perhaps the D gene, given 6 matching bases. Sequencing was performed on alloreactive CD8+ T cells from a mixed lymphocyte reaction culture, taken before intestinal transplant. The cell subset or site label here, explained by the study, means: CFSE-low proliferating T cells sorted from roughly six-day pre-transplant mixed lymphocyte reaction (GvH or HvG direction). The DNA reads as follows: TGTGCCAGCAGGCCACAGGGAGGCAGCAATCAGCCCCAGCATTTT. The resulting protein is CASRPQGGSNQPQHF.